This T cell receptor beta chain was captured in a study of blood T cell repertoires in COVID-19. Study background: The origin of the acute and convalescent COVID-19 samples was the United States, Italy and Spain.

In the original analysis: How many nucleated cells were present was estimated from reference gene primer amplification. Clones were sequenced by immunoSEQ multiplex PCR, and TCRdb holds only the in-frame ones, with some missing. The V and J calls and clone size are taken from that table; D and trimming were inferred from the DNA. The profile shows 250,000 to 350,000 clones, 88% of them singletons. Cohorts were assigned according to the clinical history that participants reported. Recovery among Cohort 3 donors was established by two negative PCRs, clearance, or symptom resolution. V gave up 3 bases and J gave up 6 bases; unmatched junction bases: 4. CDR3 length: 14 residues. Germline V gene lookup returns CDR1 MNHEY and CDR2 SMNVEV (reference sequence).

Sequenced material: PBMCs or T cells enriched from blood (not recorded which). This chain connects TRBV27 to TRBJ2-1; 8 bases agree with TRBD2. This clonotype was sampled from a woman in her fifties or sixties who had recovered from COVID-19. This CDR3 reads CASSFTSGSNEQFF. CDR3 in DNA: TGTGCCAGCAGTTTTACCAGCGGGAGCAATGAGCAGTTCTTC.